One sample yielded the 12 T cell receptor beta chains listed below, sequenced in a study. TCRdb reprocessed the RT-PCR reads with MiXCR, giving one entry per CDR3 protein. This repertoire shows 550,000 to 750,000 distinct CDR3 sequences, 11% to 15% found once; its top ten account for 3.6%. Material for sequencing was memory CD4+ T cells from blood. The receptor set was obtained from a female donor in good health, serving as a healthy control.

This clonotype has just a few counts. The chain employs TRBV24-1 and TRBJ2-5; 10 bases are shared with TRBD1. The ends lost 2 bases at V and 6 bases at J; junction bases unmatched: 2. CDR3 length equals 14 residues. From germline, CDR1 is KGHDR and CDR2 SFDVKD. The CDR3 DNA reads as TGTGCCACCAGTGATTGGGACAGGGGACAGACCCAGTACTTC. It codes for CATSDWDRGQTQYF.

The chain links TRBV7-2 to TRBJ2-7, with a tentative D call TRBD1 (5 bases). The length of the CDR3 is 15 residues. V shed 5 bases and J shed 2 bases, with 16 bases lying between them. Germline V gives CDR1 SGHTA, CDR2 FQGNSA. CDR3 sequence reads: CASSRQYGATYEQYF. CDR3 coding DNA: TGTGCCAGCAGCCGCCAATATGGGGCGACCTACGAGCAGTACTTC.

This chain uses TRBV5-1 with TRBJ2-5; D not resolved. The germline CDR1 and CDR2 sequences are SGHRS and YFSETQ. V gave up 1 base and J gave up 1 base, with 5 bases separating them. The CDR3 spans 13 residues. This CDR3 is CASSLMVQETQYF. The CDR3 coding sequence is TGCGCCAGCAGCTTGATGGTCCAAGAGACCCAGTACTTC.

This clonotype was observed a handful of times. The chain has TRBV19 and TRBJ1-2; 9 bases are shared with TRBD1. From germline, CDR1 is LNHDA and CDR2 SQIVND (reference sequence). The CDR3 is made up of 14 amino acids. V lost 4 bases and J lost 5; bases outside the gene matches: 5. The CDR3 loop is CASSRDRDVYGYTF. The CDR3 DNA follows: TGTGCCAGTAGTAGGGACAGGGATGTGTATGGCTACACCTTC.

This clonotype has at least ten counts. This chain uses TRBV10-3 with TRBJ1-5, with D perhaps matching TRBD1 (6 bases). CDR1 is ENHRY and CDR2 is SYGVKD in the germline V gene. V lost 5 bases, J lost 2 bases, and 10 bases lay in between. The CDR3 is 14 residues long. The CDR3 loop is CAISRTDGNQPQHF. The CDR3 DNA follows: TGTGCCATCAGTAGGACAGATGGCAATCAGCCCCAGCATTTT.

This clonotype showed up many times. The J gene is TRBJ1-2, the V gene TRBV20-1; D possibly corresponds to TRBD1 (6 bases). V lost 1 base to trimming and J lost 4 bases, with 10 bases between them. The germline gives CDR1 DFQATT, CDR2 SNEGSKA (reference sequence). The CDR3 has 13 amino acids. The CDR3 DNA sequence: TGCAGTGCTAGAGTGGGGGCACTCTATGGCTACACCTTC. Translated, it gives CSARVGALYGYTF.

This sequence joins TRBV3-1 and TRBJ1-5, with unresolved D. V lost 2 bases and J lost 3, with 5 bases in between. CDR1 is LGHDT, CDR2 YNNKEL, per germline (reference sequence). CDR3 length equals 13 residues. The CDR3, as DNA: TGTGCCAGCAGCCAACAGCCCAATCAGCCCCAGCATTTT. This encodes CASSQQPNQPQHF.

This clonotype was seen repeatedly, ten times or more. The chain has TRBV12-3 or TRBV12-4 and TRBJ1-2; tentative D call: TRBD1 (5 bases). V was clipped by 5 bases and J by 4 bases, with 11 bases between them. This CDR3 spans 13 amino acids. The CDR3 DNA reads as TGTGCCAGCAGTCAGGGAGAAGGCTATGGCTACACCTTC. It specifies CASSQGEGYGYTF.

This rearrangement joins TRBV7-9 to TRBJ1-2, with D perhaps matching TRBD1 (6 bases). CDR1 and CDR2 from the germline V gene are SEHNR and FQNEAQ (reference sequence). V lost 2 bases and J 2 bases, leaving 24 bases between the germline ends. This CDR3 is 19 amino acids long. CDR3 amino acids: CASSLQRWAGDTGNYGYTF. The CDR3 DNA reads TGTGCCAGCAGCTTACAGAGATGGGCAGGGGATACAGGGAACTATGGCTACACCTTC.

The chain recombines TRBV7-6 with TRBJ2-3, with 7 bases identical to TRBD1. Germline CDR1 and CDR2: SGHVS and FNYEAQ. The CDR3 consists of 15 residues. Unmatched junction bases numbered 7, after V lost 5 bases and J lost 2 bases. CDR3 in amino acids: CASSSPGQPTDTQYF. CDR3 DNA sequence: TGTGCCAGCAGCAGTCCGGGACAGCCCACAGATACGCAGTATTTT.

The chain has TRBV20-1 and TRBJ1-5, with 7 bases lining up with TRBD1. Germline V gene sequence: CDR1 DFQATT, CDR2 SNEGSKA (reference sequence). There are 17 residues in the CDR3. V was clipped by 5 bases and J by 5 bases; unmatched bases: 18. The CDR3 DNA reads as TGCAGTGCTCCCGACCCTCGAGGGGGCGTTGGCGATCAGCCCCAGCATTTT. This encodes CSAPDPRGGVGDQPQHF.

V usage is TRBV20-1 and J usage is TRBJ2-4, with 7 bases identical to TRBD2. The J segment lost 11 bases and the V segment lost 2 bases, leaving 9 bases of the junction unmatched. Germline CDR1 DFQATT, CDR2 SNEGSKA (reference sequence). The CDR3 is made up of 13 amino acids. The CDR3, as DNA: TGCAGTGCTAGATACCGGGACTACACCTTTCAGTACTTC. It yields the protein CSARYRDYTFQYF.